The clone carrying this T cell receptor (beta chain) was found once. The V end lost 5 bases, the J end lost 6 bases, and 11 bases lay between the germline ends. CDR3 length equals 12 residues. CDR1 SEHNR and CDR2 FQNEAQ come from the germline V gene (reference sequence). The data were taken from a study of blood T cell repertoires in COVID-19. Generated by immunoSEQ multiplex PCR, the TCRdb table keeps only in-frame clones and is missing some. The data contain fewer than 350,000 clones, around 84% of them singletons. Sequenced sample: PBMCs or T cells enriched from blood (not recorded which). This receptor was identified in a woman in her thirties who had been exposed to COVID-19. V and J are TRBV7-9 and TRBJ2-7; possibly TRBD1 for D (6 bases). The CDR3 nucleotides are TGTGCCAGCAGCCAAGCAGGGGTCGAGCAGTACTTC. Translated: CASSQAGVEQYF.